Below, one TCR beta chain is given with its context. Its antigen is undetermined. The PCR was carried out with 60 Vbeta primers and 13 Jbeta primers. Libraries were prepared by immunoSEQ multiplex PCR; TCRdb keeps only in-frame clonotypes and omits some of them. The table lists more than 20,000 clones, 79% of them singletons. These data belong to a study of cytomegalovirus exposure and HLA in healthy donors. Study summary: A preliminary data release comprised tens of millions of unique TCRs obtained from HLA-typed donors. Study-wide points: Reported performance of the classifier showed diagnosis of cytomegalovirus status with high specificity and sensitivity. For most TCR beta V segments, an earlier analysis put the productive rate at about 90% or about 30% of the time.

Donors likely had unrecorded immune exposures despite being nominally healthy when sampled. Germline V lookup: CDR1 MRHNA, CDR2 SNTAGT. CDR3 size: 16 residues. V lost 3 bases, J lost 4 bases, and 9 bases stayed unmatched. This TCR was recovered from a male donor in good health and CMV-seronegative. The chain employs TRBV6-4 and TRBJ2-3; 8 positions agree with TRBD1. Input material: PBMCs. The DNA of the CDR3 is TGTGCCAGCAGTGAAACAGGGGGAATTGGGGCAGATACGCAGTATTTT. Translating it yields CASSETGGIGADTQYF.